The 11 T cell receptor beta chains below come from one sample, sequenced in a study of Ad26.COV2.S vaccination and SARS-CoV-2 variants. Treatment given: 15 to 20 received Ad26.COV2.S at low or high dose, single or two shots; 5 received placebo; per-sample allocation not given. Repertoires come from day 63 after the first vaccine or placebo injection. TCRdb's table, derived via immunoSEQ multiplex PCR, lists solely in-frame clones and lacks some. The sample lists 300,000 to 350,000 clones; about nine tenths were seen once. The sample consisted of peripheral blood, taken in a trial of Ad26.COV2.S vaccine versus placebo. The source is a person between 18 and 59 years old who received the Ad26.COV2.S COVID-19 vaccine or a placebo.

The J gene is TRBJ1-5, the V gene TRBV7-2, with 9 bases matching TRBD1. The V segment lost 3 bases and the J segment 5 bases; nucleotides outside the gene matches: 2. CDR3 size: 14 residues. The germline V gene encodes CDR1 SGHTA and CDR2 FQGNSA. Here the CDR3 reads CASSFGQGYQPQHF. DNA for the CDR3: TGTGCCAGCAGCTTCGGACAGGGGTATCAGCCCCAGCATTTT.

The DNA for the CDR3 is TGTGCCAGCTCTCCGGGACATTCGGGCGAGCAGTACTTC. This gives the protein CASSPGHSGEQYF. This sequence joins TRBV18 and TRBJ2-7, with D maybe TRBD1 (6 bases). Deletions cut 6 bases from V and 6 bases from J, with 15 bases between. Germline CDR1 KGHSH, CDR2 LQKENI. This CDR3 has 13 residues.

This chain links TRBV4-1 with TRBJ1-5; D is unresolved. Trimming cost V 4 bases and J 0 bases, with 10 bases left between them. Looked up from germline, CDR1 is MGHRA and CDR2 is YSYEKL. The CDR3 runs to 15 residues. CDR3 DNA sequence: TGCGCCAGCAGCCGACAACATAATAGCAATCAGCCCCAGCATTTT. Translation gives CASSRQHNSNQPQHF.

This chain joins TRBV7-2 and TRBJ2-2; possibly TRBD2 for D (6 bases). The CDR3 contains 15 residues. Between the trimmed V and J ends, which lost 2 bases and 5 bases, there was a span of 12 bases. Germline loops: CDR1 SGHTA, CDR2 FQGNSA. For the CDR3, the DNA is TGTGCCAGCAGCTTACTCGTCGGGGGAACCGGGGAGCTGTTTTTT. Its translation: CASSLLVGGTGELFF.

This sequence joins TRBV5-1 and TRBJ2-4; 9 nucleotides agree with TRBD1. V gave up 4 bases and J gave up 3 bases; unmatched junction bases: 8. Looked up from germline, CDR1 is SGHRS and CDR2 is YFSETQ. CDR3 length equals 16 residues. The CDR3, as DNA: TGCGCCAGCAGCCGCCTGGGACAGGGAGGCAAAAACATTCAGTACTTC. Translating it yields CASSRLGQGGKNIQYF.

V gene TRBV27 combines with J gene TRBJ1-1; the match to TRBD1 covers 11 bases. The V gene's germline CDR1 is MNHEY and CDR2 SMNVEV (reference sequence). The CDR3 has 16 amino acids. V was clipped by 4 bases and J by 1 base; unmatched bases: 5. The CDR3 DNA sequence: TGTGCCAGCAGTTACGGACAGGGGGCTTCGAACACTGAAGCTTTCTTT. This codes for CASSYGQGASNTEAFF.

The chain uses TRBV19 and TRBJ1-1; a possible D gene is TRBD1 (5 bases). Germline lookup yields CDR1 LNHDA and CDR2 SQIVND (reference sequence). The V end was cut by 4 bases, the J end by 0 bases, with 15 bases between. This CDR3 has 16 amino acids. Here the CDR3 reads CASSTGLIGVNTEAFF. The CDR3, as DNA: TGTGCCAGTAGTACAGGGCTGATCGGAGTGAACACTGAAGCTTTCTTT.

The rearrangement uses TRBV7-6 and TRBJ2-7; a weak D match, TRBD2 (6 bases). The CDR3 runs 15 residues. The ends were cut back, 0 bases at V and 4 bases at J, with 13 bases in the middle. CDR1 is SGHVS, CDR2 FNYEAQ, per germline. The CDR3 region is CASSLASRTTYEQYF. The CDR3 DNA follows: TGTGCCAGCAGCTTAGCGTCTAGGACTACGTACGAGCAGTACTTC. Combining the CDR3 with reference TRBV7-6 and TRBJ2-7 gives the whole variable domain GAGVSQSPRYKVTKRGQDVALRCDPISGHVSLYWYRQALGQGPEFLTYFNYEAQQDKSGLPNDRFSAERPEGSISTLTIQRTEQRDSAMYRCASSLASRTTYEQYFGPGTRLTVT.

The CDR3 protein is CSAEPYGYTF. The CDR3 DNA reads as TGCAGTGCGGAACCATATGGCTACACCTTC. The V call is TRBV20-1, the J call TRBJ1-2, with no clear D. The germline CDR1 and CDR2 sequences are DFQATT and SNEGSKA (reference sequence). CDR3 length: 10 amino acids. Trimming took 6 bases from V and 5 from J, leaving 7 bases between them.

This clone was recorded once. V is TRBV30 and J is TRBJ2-3; 14 nucleotides line up with TRBD2. The CDR3 is made up of 18 amino acids. CDR1 is GTSNPN and CDR2 is SVGIG in the germline V gene (reference sequence). V dropped 3 bases and J dropped 2; count of bases not matched to a gene: 10. The CDR3: CAWSISSTSGRATDTQYF. The DNA for the CDR3 is TGTGCCTGGAGCATTTCTTCGACTAGCGGGAGGGCCACAGATACGCAGTATTTT.

This chain connects TRBV25-1 to TRBJ2-2, with TRBD2 identical over 11 bases. J gave up 2 bases and V 7 bases, and 9 bases lay outside the gene matches. This CDR3 is 17 amino acids long. Germline V gives CDR1 MGHDK, CDR2 SYGVNS. The CDR3 nucleotides are TGTGCCAGCAAATCCGAGGGACTAGCGGTCAACACCGGGGAGCTGTTTTTT. It encodes CASKSEGLAVNTGELFF. Full variable domain (rest looked up from reference TRBV25-1 and TRBJ2-2): EADIYQTPRYLVIGTGKKITLECSQTMGHDKMYWYQQDPGMELHLIHYSYGVNSTEKGDLSSESTVSRIRTEHFPLTLESARPSHTSQYLCASKSEGLAVNTGELFFGEGSRLTVL.